The 7 T cell receptor beta chains below were found in one sample sequenced in a study of blood T cell repertoires in COVID-19. The table came from immunoSEQ multiplex PCR; TCRdb's copy has only in-frame clones and leaves some out. Of about 250,000 clones in the sample, around 81% were seen once. The specimen sequenced was PBMCs or T cells enriched from blood (not recorded which). Every receptor here comes from a man between 45 and 60 years old who had recovered from COVID-19.

CDR3 residues: CASSPGTGAWQPQHF. The CDR3 nucleotides are TGTGCCAGCAGCCCCGGGACAGGAGCGTGGCAGCCCCAGCATTTT. This chain connects TRBV2 to TRBJ1-5, with TRBD1 identical over 8 bases. With V trimmed by 6 bases and J by 7 bases, 11 bases remained unmatched. Germline V gene data show CDR1 as SNHLY and CDR2 as FYNNEI. The CDR3 contains 15 residues.

The chain employs TRBV6-5 and TRBJ1-2; TRBD1 agrees at 11 bases. The length of the CDR3 is 14 residues. Germline V gene sequence: CDR1 MNHEY, CDR2 SVGAGI. V lost 8 bases to trimming and J lost 4 bases; unmatched junction nucleotides: 6. The DNA for the CDR3 is TGTGCCAGCGGGGGGACAGGGGGACTCTATGGCTACACCTTC. This codes for CASGGTGGLYGYTF.

The V gene is TRBV5-6, the J gene TRBJ1-1, with 9 bases identical to TRBD1. This CDR3 is 15 amino acids long. Germline loops: CDR1 SGHDT, CDR2 YYEEEE. J gave up 4 bases and V 5 bases, and 9 bases lay outside the gene matches. The CDR3 spells CASSRGQGLGTEAFF. CDR3 nucleotides: TGTGCCAGCAGTCGAGGACAGGGGTTGGGCACTGAAGCTTTCTTT.

This chain uses TRBV10-1 with TRBJ2-2; 8 positions agree with TRBD1. The ends lost 3 bases at V and 6 bases at J; junction bases unmatched: 3. This CDR3 region has 14 residues. CDR1 WNHNN and CDR2 SYGVQD come from the germline V gene (reference sequence). CDR3 sequence: CASSDRGRAGELFF. The CDR3 DNA reads TGCGCCAGCAGTGACAGGGGGCGCGCCGGGGAGCTGTTTTTT.

The chain uses TRBV5-5 and TRBJ1-5; 7 bases match TRBD1. The junction had 8 bases not matched to a gene; V was cut back by 4 bases and J by 4 bases. The germline V gene encodes CDR1 SGHKS and CDR2 YYEKEE (reference sequence). CDR3 length: 15 amino acids. The CDR3 region has the DNA TGTGCCAGCAGCCCTCGGGACAGACCAAATCAGCCCCAGCATTTT. Translation gives CASSPRDRPNQPQHF.

This clone is a singleton in its sample. The chain links TRBV3-1 (or the pseudogene TRBV3-2) to TRBJ2-1; maybe TRBD1 (6 bases). This CDR3 has 14 residues. The ends were cut back, 1 base at V and 9 bases at J, with 13 bases in the middle. The germline gives CDR1 LGHDT, CDR2 YNNKEL (reference sequence). CDR3 amino acids: CASSQVGGGGEQFF. As DNA, the CDR3 is TGTGCCAGCAGCCAAGTAGGGGGTGGCGGTGAGCAGTTCTTC.

The V call is TRBV19, the J call TRBJ2-7; TRBD2 matches at 10 bases. The CDR3 consists of 15 residues. Trimming removed 5 bases from V and 3 bases from J; junction bases left unmatched: 7. Germline CDR1 is LNHDA and CDR2 is SQIVND (reference sequence). The CDR3 protein is CASSSIAGGSYEQYF. The CDR3 DNA reads as TGTGCCAGTAGTTCAATAGCGGGGGGAAGCTACGAGCAGTACTTC.